This T cell receptor beta chain comes out of a study of blood T cell repertoires in COVID-19. This clone was seen a few times. CDR3 length: 13 amino acids. Germline-derived CDR1 and CDR2 are SQVTM and ANQGSEA. V lost 2 bases and J lost 2, with 8 bases in between. Some clones are missing from TCRdb's copy, which holds only in-frame ones; the method was immunoSEQ multiplex PCR. The table records under 130,000 clones, less than 80% of them present only once. The specimen sequenced was peripheral blood. This rearrangement joins TRBV29-1 to TRBJ2-3; D perhaps matches TRBD1 (5 bases). The sequence derives from a man aged 65-85 years with active or convalescent COVID-19. Here the CDR3 reads CSVEQGSTDTQYF. Written as DNA, the CDR3 is TGCAGCGTTGAACAGGGCTCCACAGATACGCAGTATTTT.